The T cell receptor beta chain under discussion was sequenced for a study of cytomegalovirus exposure and HLA in healthy donors. With 60 Vbeta and 13 Jbeta primers, the PCR was carried out. Libraries were prepared by immunoSEQ multiplex PCR; TCRdb keeps only in-frame clonotypes and omits some of them. The sample lists 90,000 to 150,000 clones; around 78% were seen once. This clone was seen a single time. Its specificity is not known. Study results and limitations: The authors considered a cluster of highly shared sequence variants likely to be a sequencing artifact.

Each of the donors was a healthy bone marrow donor. The CDR3 totals 15 residues. Trimming took 3 bases from V and 1 from J; bases not matched to a gene: 1. Germline assignment: CDR1 SGHNT and CDR2 YYREEE (reference sequence). The rearrangement links TRBV5-4 to TRBJ2-1; 10 bases line up with TRBD1. The sequencing input was PBMCs. The receptor's source is a woman under 40 in good health and CMV-seropositive. CDR3 amino acids: CASSSGQGSYNEQFF. The CDR3 DNA sequence: TGTGCCAGCAGCTCGGGACAGGGGTCCTACAATGAGCAGTTCTTC.